This T cell receptor beta chain is drawn from a study of T cell responses to AZD1222 COVID-19 vaccine. Study as a whole: Investigators merged groups given second doses at roughly 4 or roughly 12 weeks. The study's findings and limits: Possibly, clonal diversity was underestimated; donors were largely white British and included more females.

The protocol was immunoSEQ multiplex PCR, while the TCRdb copy is restricted to in-frame clones and leaves out a portion. Found here are about 97,000 clones, roughly 91% of them singletons; the top ten hold 6.5% to 8%. Germline V CDR1 and CDR2: SGHRS, YFSETQ. The V gene end was trimmed by 4 bases and the J gene end by 2 bases; junction bases not matched to a gene: 3. The CDR3 is made up of 14 amino acids. The count of this clone is one. Its target is unknown. The chain links TRBV5-1 to TRBJ2-5; 9 bases are a match to TRBD2. This clonotype was sampled from an adult in good health. This sample comprised peripheral blood, obtained on day 0 of AZD1222 vaccination. Here the CDR3 reads CASSQTSGQETQYF. The CDR3 bases are TGCGCCAGCAGCCAGACTAGCGGACAAGAGACCCAGTACTTC.